This T cell receptor beta chain came from a study of Graves' ophthalmopathy and Graves' hyperthyroidism. Study results and limitations: Most thyroid clonotypes expanded beyond 0.001 frequency were also found in blood.

As the template, RNA transcripts were used to amplify TCR beta CDR3 regions. HTBI primers primed a first-round RT-PCR, and a second-round multiplex PCR followed. MiXCR was run by TCRdb on the multiplex PCR reads, yielding one entry per CDR3 protein. The table lists around 660,000 distinct CDR3 sequences, about 40% of them singletons. Points on this clonotype: Its target is unknown.

Germline lookup yields CDR1 SGHRS and CDR2 YFSETQ. V shed 0 bases and J shed 3 bases, with 12 bases lying between them. This CDR3 is built from 15 residues. This receptor was obtained from an adult man with Graves' ophthalmopathy. V and J are TRBV5-1 and TRBJ2-5, with D maybe TRBD1 (6 bases). Source material: peripheral blood. CDR3 loop: CASSLEGRDKETQYF. For the CDR3, the DNA is TGCGCCAGCAGCTTGGAAGGCAGGGACAAAGAGACCCAGTACTTC.